This TCR beta chain was captured by sequencing in a study of blood T cell repertoires in COVID-19. Authors' data handling: Researchers report that nucleated cell counts were estimated from reference gene primer amplification. Assay used: immunoSEQ multiplex PCR; TCRdb lists only in-frame clones, some missing. The DNA gave D and trimming, while V, J and clone size come from that table. The sample holds 45,000 to 60,000 clones, roughly 88% seen once. V shed 4 bases, J shed 3 bases, and the junction held 5 bases outside the gene matches. Germline V gene data show CDR1 as SGHNT and CDR2 as YYREEE (reference sequence). This CDR3 comprises 14 residues.

This receptor was obtained from a man aged 45-65 years with active COVID-19. J is TRBJ2-3 and V is TRBV5-4; 7 nucleotides match TRBD2. The sequencing sample was made of peripheral blood. The CDR3 DNA reads as TGTGCCAGCAGCCACGGACTAGTGACAGATACGCAGTATTTT. Protein sequence: CASSHGLVTDTQYF.